Only a few counts were recorded for the clone carrying this T cell receptor beta chain. The entry originates in a study of blood T cell repertoires in COVID-19. For the study at large: From the United States, Italy and Spain came samples of acute and convalescent COVID-19. PBMCs, B-cell-depleted T cells, or T cells provided the cDNA or gDNA that made up the material.

Original processing notes: From reference gene primer amplification, estimates of nucleated cell counts were derived. Only in-frame clones appear in the TCRdb table, and some are missing; sequencing was by immunoSEQ multiplex PCR. From that table come the V and J calls and clone size; the DNA was used to work out D and trimming. The table lists roughly 140,000 clones, 70% to 90% of them singletons. The length of the CDR3 is 14 residues. The germline V and J ends were trimmed by 5 bases and 4 bases, with 11 bases remaining between them. The germline V gene has CDR1 SNHLY and CDR2 FYNNEI. Seattle's cohort entered during active infection and was followed longitudinally.

The J gene is TRBJ1-4, the V gene TRBV2, with D unclear. The TCR originated in an older woman with COVID-19, enrolled during active disease. Sequenced material: peripheral blood. CDR3 nucleotide sequence: TGTGCCAGCAGTTTTAGGAGCATTAATGAAAAACTGTTTTTT. As protein: CASSFRSINEKLFF.